The 27 T cell receptor beta chains given below trace back to one sample, sequenced in a study of Tregs in tolerant kidney transplant recipients. TCRdb keeps only in-frame clones here, not all; method: immunoSEQ multiplex PCR. In the table there are about 240,000 clones, 80% to 85% of which are singletons. Sequencing used CD4+ T cells from blood. The source is a human donor in good health.

This chain links TRBV19 with TRBJ1-1; TRBD1 aligns across 8 bases. The CDR3 is made up of 13 amino acids. The germline CDR1 and CDR2 sequences are LNHDA and SQIVND (reference sequence). V was clipped by 8 bases and J by 1 base; unmatched bases: 3. CDR3 region: CASHQGANTEAFF. CDR3 nucleotide sequence: TGTGCCAGTCACCAGGGGGCGAACACTGAAGCTTTCTTT. The complete variable domain, with remaining parts taken from reference TRBV19 and TRBJ1-1, reads DGGITQSPKYLFRKEGQNVTLSCEQNLNHDAMYWYRQDPGQGLRLIYYSQIVNDFQKGDIAEGYSVSREKKESFPLTVTSAQKNPTAFYLCASHQGANTEAFFGQGTRLTVV.

The V gene is TRBV19, the J gene TRBJ1-5; D gene ambiguous. The germline V gene has CDR1 LNHDA and CDR2 SQIVND (reference sequence). The CDR3 length is 13 residues. V lost 3 bases to trimming and J lost 7 bases, with 10 bases between them. The DNA for the CDR3 is TGTGCCAGTAGTATCCGAGTCGGGCAGCCCCAGCATTTT. It yields the protein CASSIRVGQPQHF.

This chain connects TRBV11-2 to TRBJ2-2; the D gene is possibly TRBD1 (6 bases). CDR1 and CDR2 from the germline V gene are SGHAT and FQNNGV. V gave up 5 bases and J gave up 7 bases, with 17 bases separating them. There are 15 residues in the CDR3. The CDR3 loop reads CASSPIRGEGGELFF. The CDR3 DNA follows: TGTGCCAGCAGCCCGATCAGGGGCGAGGGCGGGGAGCTGTTTTTT.

The chain is built from TRBV29-1 and TRBJ2-2; TRBD2 aligns across 11 bases. Germline CDR1 SQVTM, CDR2 ANQGSEA. CDR3 length: 15 residues. With 7 bases clipped from V and 4 bases from J, the junction kept 8 bases outside the gene matches. CDR3 sequence: CSGVSGGARTGELFF. CDR3 in DNA: TGCAGCGGTGTTAGCGGGGGGGCGCGCACCGGGGAGCTGTTTTTT.

For this clone: This sample also contains other DNA sequences that code for the same CDR3. The gene calls are TRBV6-5 and TRBJ2-3; D unresolved. In germline, CDR1 is MNHEY, CDR2 SVGAGI. V was clipped by 0 bases and J by 1 base, with 5 bases between them. The CDR3 has 14 residues. The CDR3 DNA reads TGTGCCAGCAGTTACTCGACGGGCACAGATACGCAGTATTTT. Translation: CASSYSTGTDTQYF.

CDR3 coding DNA: TGCGCCAGCAGCTTGGGAGGGCAGGGGGCCACAGATACGCAGTATTTT. It codes for CASSLGGQGATDTQYF. This chain connects TRBV5-1 to TRBJ2-3; 8 bases agree with TRBD1. Germline V CDR1 and CDR2: SGHRS, YFSETQ. V lost 0 bases, J lost 2 bases, and 5 bases stayed unmatched. This CDR3 is built from 16 residues.

The chain carries TRBV5-1 and TRBJ2-2; 7 bases match TRBD1. Per the germline V gene, CDR1 is SGHRS and CDR2 is YFSETQ. V was clipped by 4 bases and J by 4 bases; unmatched bases: 4. CDR3 size: 14 residues. This chain's CDR3 is CASSRDRPTGELFF. Here the CDR3 DNA reads TGCGCCAGCAGCCGGGACAGACCCACCGGGGAGCTGTTTTTT.

The J gene is TRBJ2-7, the V gene TRBV5-4, with D maybe TRBD1 (6 bases). The CDR3 totals 13 residues. Germline values: CDR1 SGHNT, CDR2 YYREEE (reference sequence). Trimming stripped 4 bases from V and 7 bases from J, with 15 bases between. The CDR3 DNA follows: TGTGCCAGCAGCCGAAAACAGGGTTGGGAGCAGTACTTC. Amino acids: CASSRKQGWEQYF.

This sequence joins TRBV15 and TRBJ2-1; possible D gene TRBD2, 5 bases. The germline V gene has CDR1 LNHNV and CDR2 YYDKDF (reference sequence). The CDR3 runs to 19 residues. With 2 bases removed from V and 4 bases from J, the gap between germline ends came to 24 bases. In nucleotides, the CDR3 is TGTGCCACCAGCAGACTAACTAGAGGTCGGGTGGCCTCGTACAATGAGCAGTTCTTC. Protein sequence: CATSRLTRGRVASYNEQFF.

As to this clone: Its ends do not fully match the called genes, so a read error is possible. The chain uses TRBV7-7 and TRBJ2-1; D is uncertain. Germline V CDR1 and CDR2: SSHAT, FNYEAQ (reference sequence). The length of the CDR3 is 13 residues. CDR3 loop: CASSLAFYNEQFF. CDR3 DNA: TGTGCTAGCAGCCTGGCCTTTTACAATGAGCAGTTCTTC.

The V gene is TRBV19, the J gene TRBJ1-4; D may be TRBD1 (6 bases). V lost 5 bases and J 7 bases, leaving 23 bases between the germline ends. From germline, CDR1 is LNHDA and CDR2 SQIVND (reference sequence). This CDR3 comprises 17 residues. CDR3 residues: CASSPREGGMRSEKLFF. The DNA for the CDR3 is TGTGCCAGTAGTCCCCGGGAAGGGGGAATGCGATCTGAAAAACTGTTTTTT.

This rearrangement joins TRBV7-8 to TRBJ2-1, with D possibly being TRBD1 (5 bases). The germline V gene has CDR1 SGHVS and CDR2 FQNEAQ. V lost 6 bases, J lost 10 bases, and 16 bases lay in between. The CDR3 runs 13 residues. CDR3 DNA: TGTGCCAGCAGACGTAACAGGCCAGGGGAGCAGTTCTTC. This sequence encodes CASRRNRPGEQFF. The full variable domain, rest sourced from reference TRBV7-8 and TRBJ2-1, is GAGVSQSPRYKVAKRGQDVALRCDPISGHVSLFWYQQALGQGPEFLTYFQNEAQLDKSGLPSDRFFAERPEGSVSTLKIQRTQQEDSAVYLCASRRNRPGEQFFGPGTRLTVL.

This sequence joins TRBV2 and TRBJ2-1; D might be TRBD2 (5 bases). The CDR3 loop spans 15 amino acids. V shed 3 bases and J shed 3 bases, with 12 bases lying between them. The germline V gene encodes CDR1 SNHLY and CDR2 FYNNEI. The CDR3 here is CASSEGSGHYNEQFF. CDR3 nucleotides: TGTGCCAGCAGTGAGGGGAGTGGCCACTACAATGAGCAGTTCTTC.

The chain is built from TRBV7-3 and TRBJ2-3, with 9 bases lining up with TRBD2. Germline CDR1 is SGHTA and CDR2 is FQGTGA. V trimming: 5 bases; J trimming: 5 bases; junction bases outside the gene matches: 8. There are 15 residues in the CDR3. CDR3 sequence: CASSPLAGGLDTQYF. For the CDR3, the DNA is TGTGCCAGCAGCCCCCTCGCGGGGGGGCTAGATACGCAGTATTTT.

The chain links TRBV2 to TRBJ1-2; TRBD1 is a possible D gene (6 bases). The V gene lost 8 bases and the J gene lost 2 bases, with 9 bases spanning the gap. Germline-derived CDR1 and CDR2 are SNHLY and FYNNEI. The CDR3 runs to 12 residues. The CDR3 DNA follows: TGTGCCAGCCAAACAGGGAACTATGGCTACACCTTC. This gives the protein CASQTGNYGYTF.

The chain uses TRBV6-5 and TRBJ2-5; D might be TRBD2 (6 bases). CDR3 size: 15 residues. V gave up 5 bases and J gave up 0 bases, with 13 bases separating them. The germline V gene encodes CDR1 MNHEY and CDR2 SVGAGI. The CDR3 region has the DNA TGTGCCAGCAGTATGTCCGGGACTTACCAAGAGACCCAGTACTTC. It codes for CASSMSGTYQETQYF.

This clone is a singleton in its sample. The CDR3 protein is CASSPTQRGPMNTEAFF. CDR3 DNA: TGTGCCAGCAGCCCCACCCAGAGGGGGCCAATGAACACTGAAGCTTTCTTT. The chain links TRBV7-9 to TRBJ1-1; 7 bases align to TRBD1. The germline V gene encodes CDR1 SEHNR and CDR2 FQNEAQ (reference sequence). V shed 5 bases and J 0 bases; nucleotides not matched to a gene: 12. The length of the CDR3 is 17 residues.

The rearrangement joins TRBV6-5 to TRBJ2-1; D possibly corresponds to TRBD2 (5 bases). Germline-derived CDR1 and CDR2 are MNHEY and SVGAGI. CDR3 length equals 13 residues. V was cut by 2 bases and J by 6 bases, with 8 bases left in between. The CDR3 sequence: CASSYERSNEQFF. Here the CDR3 DNA reads TGTGCCAGCAGTTACGAGCGGAGCAATGAGCAGTTCTTC.

The rearrangement uses TRBV9 and TRBJ2-7, with D perhaps TRBD1 (6 bases). The CDR3 consists of 15 residues. Germline V CDR1 and CDR2: SGDLS, YYNGEE. V was trimmed by 0 bases and J by 2 bases, leaving 12 bases between them. CDR3: CASSVGQGKPYEQYF. As DNA, the CDR3 is TGTGCCAGCAGCGTAGGGCAGGGGAAACCCTACGAGCAGTACTTC.

V usage is TRBV29-1 and J usage is TRBJ1-4, with unresolved D. Germline V CDR1 and CDR2: SQVTM, ANQGSEA. The CDR3 totals 11 residues. The CDR3 DNA sequence: TGCGGATCCGCAACTAATGAAAAACTGTTTTTT. It is translated as CGSATNEKLFF.

This chain joins TRBV7-9 and TRBJ2-5; tentatively, D is TRBD2 (5 bases). Germline loops: CDR1 SEHNR, CDR2 FQNEAQ (reference sequence). The CDR3 runs to 17 residues. V was shortened by 3 bases and J by 2 bases, with 19 bases between the two germline ends. The CDR3: CASSFLAPAGYQETQYF. The CDR3 nucleotides read TGTGCCAGCAGCTTCCTAGCCCCGGCAGGATATCAAGAGACCCAGTACTTC.

This clone was found a few times. J is TRBJ2-7 and V is TRBV7-2, with D perhaps matching TRBD2 (5 bases). This CDR3 is 14 amino acids long. Germline V gene lookup returns CDR1 SGHTA and CDR2 FQGNSA. The ends were cut back, 3 bases at V and 0 bases at J, with 9 bases in the middle. DNA for the CDR3: TGTGCCAGCAGCTTCCGGGATTTCTCCTACGAGCAGTACTTC. It specifies CASSFRDFSYEQYF.

This clone was counted once. The chain carries TRBV5-1 and TRBJ2-1; D is undetermined. From germline, CDR1 is SGHRS and CDR2 YFSETQ. The CDR3 has 15 amino acids. Trimming removed 2 bases from V and 3 bases from J, with 12 bases in between. The CDR3 protein is CASSLDIGSYNEQFF. CDR3 coding DNA: TGCGCCAGCAGCTTAGATATCGGCAGCTACAATGAGCAGTTCTTC.

The rearrangement uses TRBV7-8 and TRBJ1-5, with a weak D call TRBD1 (5 bases). This CDR3 has 16 amino acids. Germline CDR1 is SGHVS and CDR2 is FQNEAQ. Trimming took 3 bases from V and 2 from J, leaving 14 bases between them. This CDR3 is CASSFVRGAGNQPQHF. The DNA for the CDR3 is TGTGCCAGCAGCTTTGTCCGGGGCGCGGGCAATCAGCCCCAGCATTTT.

With respect to this clone: The junction differs from germline at one of its ends, possibly a read error. The J gene is TRBJ1-2, the V gene TRBV6-1; no reliable D call. The V gene's germline CDR1 is MNHNS and CDR2 SASEGT. The CDR3 is made up of 9 amino acids. For the CDR3, the DNA is TGTGCCAGCAGTTACCCGCTCACTTTC. This sequence encodes CASSYPLTF.

The table lists this clone with a few counts. This rearrangement joins TRBV5-8 to TRBJ2-1; TRBD1 matches 9 bases. V dropped 5 bases and J dropped 1; count of bases not matched to a gene: 7. From germline, CDR1 is SGHTS and CDR2 YDEGEE. The CDR3 totals 16 residues. Here the CDR3 DNA reads TGTGCCAGCAGGTGGAACAGGGGGCCTTCCTACAATGAGCAGTTCTTC. Protein: CASRWNRGPSYNEQFF.

This chain uses TRBV6-5 with TRBJ2-1; the match to TRBD1 covers 7 bases. The CDR3 has 15 amino acids. Germline CDR1 and CDR2: MNHEY and SVGAGI. Trimming cost V 2 bases and J 9 bases; bases outside gene matches: 10. The DNA of the CDR3 is TGTGCCAGCAGTTACGACAGGGCGATCGGTAGTGAGCAGTTCTTC. This encodes CASSYDRAIGSEQFF.